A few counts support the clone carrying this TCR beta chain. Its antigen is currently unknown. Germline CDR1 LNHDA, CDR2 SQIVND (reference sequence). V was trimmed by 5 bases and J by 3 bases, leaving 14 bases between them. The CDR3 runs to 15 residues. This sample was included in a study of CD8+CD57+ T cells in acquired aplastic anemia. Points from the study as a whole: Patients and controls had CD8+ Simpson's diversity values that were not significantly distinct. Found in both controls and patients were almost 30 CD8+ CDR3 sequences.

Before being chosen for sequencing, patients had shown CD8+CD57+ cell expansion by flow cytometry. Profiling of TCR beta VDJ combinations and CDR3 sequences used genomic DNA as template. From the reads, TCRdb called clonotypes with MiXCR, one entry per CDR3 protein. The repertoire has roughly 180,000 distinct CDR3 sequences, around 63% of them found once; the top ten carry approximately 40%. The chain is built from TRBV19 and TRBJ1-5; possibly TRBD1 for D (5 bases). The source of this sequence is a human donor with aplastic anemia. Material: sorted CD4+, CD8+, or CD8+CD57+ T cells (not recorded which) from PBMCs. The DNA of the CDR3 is TGTGCCAGTAGTCTCTCGACAGTTTCCAATCAGCCCCAGCATTTT. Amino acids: CASSLSTVSNQPQHF.